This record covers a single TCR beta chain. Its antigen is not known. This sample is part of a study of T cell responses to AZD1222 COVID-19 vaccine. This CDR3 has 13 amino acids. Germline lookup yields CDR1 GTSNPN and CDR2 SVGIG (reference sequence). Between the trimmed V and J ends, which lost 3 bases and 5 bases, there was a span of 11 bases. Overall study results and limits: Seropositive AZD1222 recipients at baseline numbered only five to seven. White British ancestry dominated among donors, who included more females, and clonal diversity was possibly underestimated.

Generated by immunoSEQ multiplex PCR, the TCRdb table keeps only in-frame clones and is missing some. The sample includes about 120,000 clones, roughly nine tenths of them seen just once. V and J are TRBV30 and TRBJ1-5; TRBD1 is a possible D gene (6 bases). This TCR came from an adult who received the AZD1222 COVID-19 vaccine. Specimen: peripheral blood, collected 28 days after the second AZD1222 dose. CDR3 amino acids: CAWRAGAYQPQHF. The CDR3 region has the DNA TGTGCCTGGAGGGCAGGGGCCTATCAGCCCCAGCATTTT. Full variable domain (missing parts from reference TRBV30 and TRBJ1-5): SQTIHQWPATLVQPVGSPLSLECTVEGTSNPNLYWYRQAAGRGLQLLFYSVGIGQISSEVPQNLSASRPQDRQFILSSKKLLLSDSGFYLCAWRAGAYQPQHFGDGTRLSIL.